The 3 T cell receptor beta chains below all came from one sample that was sequenced in a study of blood T cell repertoires in COVID-19 (dated by TCRdb to 2018 to 2021). Libraries were built with the immunoSEQ multiplex PCR assay. As stored in TCRdb, this immuneACCESS dataset retains in-frame rearrangements with V and J assigned. A fraction of the clones does not appear; measured against another copy, unresolved V genes explain less than half of the discrepancy, and the remainder lacks a known reason. The sample table shows about 210,000 clones, and just over 85% are seen once. The leading ten clones occupy 3.8% of the sample. The sequenced sample consisted of PBMCs or T cells enriched from blood (not recorded which). The receptors here all came from a woman aged 40-49 years with acute COVID-19.

The chain uses TRBV7-3 and TRBJ1-3; TRBD1 might be the D (5 bases). The V gene lost 2 bases and the J gene lost 3 bases, with 11 bases spanning the gap. Germline values: CDR1 SGHTA, CDR2 FQGTGA. The CDR3 totals 15 residues. In DNA, the CDR3 is TGTGCCAGCAGCTTATCCTCCGGGGGTGGAAACACCATATATTTT. Protein product: CASSLSSGGGNTIYF.

V and J are TRBV28 and TRBJ2-7, with 7 bases matching TRBD1. The J segment lost 5 bases and the V segment lost 5 bases, leaving 9 bases of the junction unmatched. Germline lookup yields CDR1 MDHEN and CDR2 SYDVKM. The CDR3 contains 14 residues. The CDR3: CASSTPGQRHEQYF. In DNA, the CDR3 is TGTGCCAGCAGTACCCCGGGACAGCGGCACGAGCAGTACTTC.

The V and J genes are TRBV28 and TRBJ2-4; 8 nucleotides match TRBD2. Germline CDR1 is MDHEN and CDR2 is SYDVKM. The ends lost 5 bases at V and 6 bases at J; junction bases unmatched: 18. The length of the CDR3 is 18 residues. CDR3 protein: CASSPLRGSGSAGNIQYF. CDR3 nucleotide sequence: TGTGCCAGCAGTCCTTTAAGGGGGAGCGGGAGTGCGGGAAACATTCAGTACTTC.